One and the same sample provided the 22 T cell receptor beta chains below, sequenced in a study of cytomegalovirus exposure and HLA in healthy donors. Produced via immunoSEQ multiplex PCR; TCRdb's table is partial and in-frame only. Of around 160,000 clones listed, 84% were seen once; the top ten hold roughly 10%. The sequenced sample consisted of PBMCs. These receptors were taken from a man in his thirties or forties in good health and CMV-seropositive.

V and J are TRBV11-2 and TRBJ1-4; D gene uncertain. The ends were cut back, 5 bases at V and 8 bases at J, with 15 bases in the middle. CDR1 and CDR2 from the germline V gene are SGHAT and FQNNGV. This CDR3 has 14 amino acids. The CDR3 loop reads CASSPGMSGEKLFF. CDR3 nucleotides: TGTGCCAGCAGCCCGGGGATGTCGGGGGAAAAACTGTTTTTT.

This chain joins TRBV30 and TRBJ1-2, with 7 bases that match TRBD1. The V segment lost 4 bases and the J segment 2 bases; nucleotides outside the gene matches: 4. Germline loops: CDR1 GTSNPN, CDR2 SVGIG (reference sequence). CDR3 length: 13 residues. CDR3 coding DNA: TGTGCCTGGAAGGGGACAGAGAACTATGGCTACACCTTC. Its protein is CAWKGTENYGYTF.

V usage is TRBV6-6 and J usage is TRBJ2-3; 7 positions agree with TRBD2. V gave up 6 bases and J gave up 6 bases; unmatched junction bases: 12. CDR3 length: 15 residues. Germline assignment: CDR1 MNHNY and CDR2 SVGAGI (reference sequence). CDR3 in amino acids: CASSHLAALGDTQYF. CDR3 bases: TGTGCCAGCAGCCACCTAGCGGCCTTAGGGGATACGCAGTATTTT.

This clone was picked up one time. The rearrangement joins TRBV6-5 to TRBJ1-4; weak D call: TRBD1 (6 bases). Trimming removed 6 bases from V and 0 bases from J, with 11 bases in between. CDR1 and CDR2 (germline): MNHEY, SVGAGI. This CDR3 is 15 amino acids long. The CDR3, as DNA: TGTGCCAGCAGGGCCTCAGGGGCAACTAATGAAAAACTGTTTTTT. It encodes CASRASGATNEKLFF.

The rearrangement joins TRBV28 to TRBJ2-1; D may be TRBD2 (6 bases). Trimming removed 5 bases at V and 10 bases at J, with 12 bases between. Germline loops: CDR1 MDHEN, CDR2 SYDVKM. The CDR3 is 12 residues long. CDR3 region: CASSRSGPEQFF. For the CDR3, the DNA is TGTGCCAGCAGTCGGAGCGGGCCCGAGCAGTTCTTC.

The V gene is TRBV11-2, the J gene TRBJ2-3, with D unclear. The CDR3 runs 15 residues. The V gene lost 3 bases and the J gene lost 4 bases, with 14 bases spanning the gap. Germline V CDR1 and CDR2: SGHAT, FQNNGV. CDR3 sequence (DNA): TGTGCCAGCAGCTTGCAGATGTTTACGTCAGATACGCAGTATTTT. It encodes CASSLQMFTSDTQYF.

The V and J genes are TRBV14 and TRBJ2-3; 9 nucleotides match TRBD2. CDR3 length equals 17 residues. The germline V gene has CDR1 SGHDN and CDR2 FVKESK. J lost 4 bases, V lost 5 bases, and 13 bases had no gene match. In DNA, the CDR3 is TGTGCCAGCAGCGACCGTAGCGGGAGCTTTGGGTCAGATACGCAGTATTTT. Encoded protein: CASSDRSGSFGSDTQYF.

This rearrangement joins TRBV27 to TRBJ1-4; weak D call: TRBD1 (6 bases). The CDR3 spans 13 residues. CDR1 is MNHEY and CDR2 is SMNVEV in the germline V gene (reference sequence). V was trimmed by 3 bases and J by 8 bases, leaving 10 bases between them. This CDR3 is CASSFATGEKLFF. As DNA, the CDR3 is TGTGCCAGCAGTTTCGCCACAGGGGAAAAACTGTTTTTT.

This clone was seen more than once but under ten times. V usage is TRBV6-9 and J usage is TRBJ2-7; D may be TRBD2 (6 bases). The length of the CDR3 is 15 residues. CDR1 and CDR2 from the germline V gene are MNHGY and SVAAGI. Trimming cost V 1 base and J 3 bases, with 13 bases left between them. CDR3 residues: CASSYFAGLNYEQYF. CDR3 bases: TGTGCCAGCAGTTATTTTGCGGGGCTGAACTACGAGCAGTACTTC.

The CDR3 loop is CASSEGGQGILETQYF. Written as DNA, the CDR3 is TGTGCCAGCAGTGAGGGGGGACAGGGCATACTAGAGACCCAGTACTTC. The chain employs TRBV25-1 and TRBJ2-5; TRBD1 aligns across 9 bases. This CDR3 region has 16 residues. The trim removed 3 bases at V and 4 bases at J, leaving 9 bases unmatched. Per germline, CDR1 MGHDK and CDR2 SYGVNS.

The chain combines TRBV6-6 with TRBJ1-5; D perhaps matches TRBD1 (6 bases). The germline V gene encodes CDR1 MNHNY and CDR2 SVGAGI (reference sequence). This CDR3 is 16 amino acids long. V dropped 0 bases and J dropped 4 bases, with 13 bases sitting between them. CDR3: CASSYSSRGGNQPQHF. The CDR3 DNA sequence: TGTGCCAGCAGTTACTCGAGCAGGGGTGGTAATCAGCCCCAGCATTTT.

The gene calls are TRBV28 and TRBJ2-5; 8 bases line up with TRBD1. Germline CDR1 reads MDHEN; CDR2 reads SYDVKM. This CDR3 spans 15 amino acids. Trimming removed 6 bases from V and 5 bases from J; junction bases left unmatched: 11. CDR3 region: CASSGRQGTWETQYF. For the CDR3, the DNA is TGTGCCAGCAGCGGCAGACAGGGGACTTGGGAGACCCAGTACTTC.

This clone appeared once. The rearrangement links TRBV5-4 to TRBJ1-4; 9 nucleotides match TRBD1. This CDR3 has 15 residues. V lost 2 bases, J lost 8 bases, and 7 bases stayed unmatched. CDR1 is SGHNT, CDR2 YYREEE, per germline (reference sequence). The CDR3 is CASSLTTGTGEKLFF. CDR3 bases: TGTGCCAGCAGCTTAACTACCGGGACAGGGGAAAAACTGTTTTTT.

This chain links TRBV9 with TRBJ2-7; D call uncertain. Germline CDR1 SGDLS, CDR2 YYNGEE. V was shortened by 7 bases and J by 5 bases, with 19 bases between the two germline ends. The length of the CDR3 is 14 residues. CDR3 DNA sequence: TGTGCCAGCGGTGGATCGGTAAAGGAGAACGAGCAGTACTTC. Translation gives CASGGSVKENEQYF.

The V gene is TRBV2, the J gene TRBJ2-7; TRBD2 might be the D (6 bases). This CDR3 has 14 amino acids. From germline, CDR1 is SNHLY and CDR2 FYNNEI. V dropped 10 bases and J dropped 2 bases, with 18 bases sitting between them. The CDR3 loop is CAIGEVAAPYEQYF. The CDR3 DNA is TGTGCCATTGGGGAGGTGGCGGCCCCCTACGAGCAGTACTTC.

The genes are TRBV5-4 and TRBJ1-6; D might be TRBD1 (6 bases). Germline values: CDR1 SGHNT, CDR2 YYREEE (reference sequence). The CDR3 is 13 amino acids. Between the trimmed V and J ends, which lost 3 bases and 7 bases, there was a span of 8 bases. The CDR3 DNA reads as TGTGCCAGCAGCTCCAGGGGAAATTCACCCCTCCACTTT. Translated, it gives CASSSRGNSPLHF.

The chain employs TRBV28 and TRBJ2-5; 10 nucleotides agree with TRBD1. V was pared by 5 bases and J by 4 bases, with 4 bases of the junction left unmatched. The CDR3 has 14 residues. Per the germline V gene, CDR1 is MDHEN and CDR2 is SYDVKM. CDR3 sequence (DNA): TGTGCCAGCAGTGGGGGACAGGGGCGAGAGACCCAGTACTTC. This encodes CASSGGQGRETQYF.

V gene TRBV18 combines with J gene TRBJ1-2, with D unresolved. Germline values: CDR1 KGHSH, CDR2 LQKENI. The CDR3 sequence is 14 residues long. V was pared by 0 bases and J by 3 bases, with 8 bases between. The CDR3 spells CASSPPNGHYGYTF. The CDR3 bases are TGTGCCAGCTCACCACCGAATGGGCACTATGGCTACACCTTC. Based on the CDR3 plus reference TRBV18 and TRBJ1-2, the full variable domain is NAGVMQNPRHLVRRRGQEARLRCSPMKGHSHVYWYRQLPEEGLKFMVYLQKENIIDESGMPKERFSAEFPKEGPSILRIQQVVRGDSAAYFCASSPPNGHYGYTFGSGTRLTVV.

The CDR3, as DNA: TGTGCCAGCAGCCCCGGCGGGGGTGGTTTGAATGAGCAGTTCTTC. This sequence encodes CASSPGGGGLNEQFF. J is TRBJ2-1 and V is TRBV13, with 7 bases lining up with TRBD2. The germline V gene has CDR1 PRHDT and CDR2 FYEKMQ (reference sequence). After removal of 5 bases from V and 7 bases from J, the junction contained 11 bases not matched to a gene. The CDR3 sequence is 15 residues long.

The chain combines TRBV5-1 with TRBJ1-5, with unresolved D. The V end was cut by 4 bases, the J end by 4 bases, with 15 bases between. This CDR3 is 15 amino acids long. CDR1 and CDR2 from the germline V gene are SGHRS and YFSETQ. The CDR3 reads CASSALAGENQPQHF. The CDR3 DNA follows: TGCGCCAGCAGCGCCCTGGCCGGGGAGAATCAGCCCCAGCATTTT.

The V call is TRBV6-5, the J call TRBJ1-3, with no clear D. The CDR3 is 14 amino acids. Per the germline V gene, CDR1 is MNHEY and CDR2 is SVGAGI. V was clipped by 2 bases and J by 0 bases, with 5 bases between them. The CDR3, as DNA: TGTGCCAGCAGTTACGAGCCCTCTGGAAACACCATATATTTT. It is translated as CASSYEPSGNTIYF.

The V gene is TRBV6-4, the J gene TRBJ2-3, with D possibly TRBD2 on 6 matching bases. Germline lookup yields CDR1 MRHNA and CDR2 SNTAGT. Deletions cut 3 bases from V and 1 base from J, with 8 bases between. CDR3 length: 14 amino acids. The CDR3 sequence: CASSEASGTDTQYF. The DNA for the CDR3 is TGTGCCAGCAGTGAGGCTAGCGGCACAGATACGCAGTATTTT.